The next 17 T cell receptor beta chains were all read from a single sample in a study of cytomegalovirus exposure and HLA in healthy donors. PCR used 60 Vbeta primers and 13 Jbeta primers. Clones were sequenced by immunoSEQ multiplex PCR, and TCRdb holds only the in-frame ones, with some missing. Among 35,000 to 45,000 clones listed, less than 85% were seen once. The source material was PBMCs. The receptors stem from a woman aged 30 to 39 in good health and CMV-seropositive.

The CDR3 loop reads CSVRGLAGYEQYF. CDR3 nucleotides: TGCAGCGTGAGGGGACTAGCAGGGTACGAGCAGTACTTC. The rearrangement links TRBV29-1 to TRBJ2-7, with 9 bases matching TRBD2. The V gene end was trimmed by 6 bases and the J gene end by 4 bases; junction bases not matched to a gene: 7. CDR3 size: 13 residues. Germline-derived CDR1 and CDR2 are SQVTM and ANQGSEA.

In DNA, the CDR3 is TGTGCCAGCTCCCCAGACAGGGATGAAGCTTTCTTT. Protein product: CASSPDRDEAFF. This chain links TRBV18 with TRBJ1-1; 7 nucleotides match TRBD1. CDR1 and CDR2 from the germline V gene are KGHSH and LQKENI. This CDR3 comprises 12 residues. V dropped 6 bases and J dropped 7; count of bases not matched to a gene: 5.

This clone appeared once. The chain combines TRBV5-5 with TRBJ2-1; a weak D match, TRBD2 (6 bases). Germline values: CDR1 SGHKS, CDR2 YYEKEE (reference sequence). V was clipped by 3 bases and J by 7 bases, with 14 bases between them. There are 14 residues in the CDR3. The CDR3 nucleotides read TGTGCCAGCAGCTGGGGACTGTTGTGGAATGAGCAGTTCTTC. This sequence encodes CASSWGLLWNEQFF.

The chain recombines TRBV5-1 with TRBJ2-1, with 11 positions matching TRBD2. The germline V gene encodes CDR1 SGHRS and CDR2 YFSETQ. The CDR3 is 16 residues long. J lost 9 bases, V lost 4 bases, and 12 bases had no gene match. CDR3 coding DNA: TGCGCCAGCAGCGTAACCGGGACTAGCGGCGGGGTTGAGCAGTTCTTC. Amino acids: CASSVTGTSGGVEQFF.

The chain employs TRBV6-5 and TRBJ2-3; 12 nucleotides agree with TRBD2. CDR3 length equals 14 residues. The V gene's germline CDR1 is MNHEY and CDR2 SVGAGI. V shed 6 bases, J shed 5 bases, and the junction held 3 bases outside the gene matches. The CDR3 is CASRPSGRGDTQYF. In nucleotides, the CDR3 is TGTGCCAGCAGGCCTAGCGGGAGGGGAGATACGCAGTATTTT.

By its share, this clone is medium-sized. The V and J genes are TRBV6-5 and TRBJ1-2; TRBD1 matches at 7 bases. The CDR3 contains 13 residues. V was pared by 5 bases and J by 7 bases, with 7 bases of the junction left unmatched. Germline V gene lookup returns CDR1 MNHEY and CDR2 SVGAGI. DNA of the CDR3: TGTGCCAGCAGTGATACAGGGGCGGGTGGCTACACCTTC. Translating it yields CASSDTGAGGYTF.

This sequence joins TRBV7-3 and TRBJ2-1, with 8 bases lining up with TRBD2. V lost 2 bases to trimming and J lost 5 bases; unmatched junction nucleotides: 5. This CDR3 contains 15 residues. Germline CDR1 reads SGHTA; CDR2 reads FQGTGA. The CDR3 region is CASSLLVAGNNEQFF. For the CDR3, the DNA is TGTGCCAGCAGCTTATTAGTAGCGGGGAACAATGAGCAGTTCTTC.

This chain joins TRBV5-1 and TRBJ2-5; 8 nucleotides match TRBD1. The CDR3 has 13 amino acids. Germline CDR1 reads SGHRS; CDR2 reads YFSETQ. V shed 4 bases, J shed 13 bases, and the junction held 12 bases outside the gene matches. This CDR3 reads CASSDPPQGGRYF. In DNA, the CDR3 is TGCGCCAGCAGCGACCCCCCACAGGGGGGAAGGTACTTC.

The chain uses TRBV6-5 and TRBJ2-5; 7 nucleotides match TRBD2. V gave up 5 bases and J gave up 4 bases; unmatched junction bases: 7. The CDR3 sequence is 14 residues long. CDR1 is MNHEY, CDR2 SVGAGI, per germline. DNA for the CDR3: TGTGCCAGCAGTGGTCTTTGGGGGGGAGAGACCCAGTACTTC. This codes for CASSGLWGGETQYF.

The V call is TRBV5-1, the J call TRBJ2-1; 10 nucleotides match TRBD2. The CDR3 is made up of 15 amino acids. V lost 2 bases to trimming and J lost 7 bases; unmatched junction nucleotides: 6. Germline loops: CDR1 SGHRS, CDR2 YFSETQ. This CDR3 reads CASSFQREGRNEQFF. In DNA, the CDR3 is TGCGCCAGCAGCTTTCAGCGGGAGGGCCGGAATGAGCAGTTCTTC.

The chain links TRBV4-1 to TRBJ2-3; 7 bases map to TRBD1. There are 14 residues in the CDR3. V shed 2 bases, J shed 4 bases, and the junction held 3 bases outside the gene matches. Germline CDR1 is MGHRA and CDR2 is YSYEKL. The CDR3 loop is CASSQPGQSDTQYF. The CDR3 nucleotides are TGCGCCAGCAGCCAACCGGGACAGTCAGATACGCAGTATTTT.

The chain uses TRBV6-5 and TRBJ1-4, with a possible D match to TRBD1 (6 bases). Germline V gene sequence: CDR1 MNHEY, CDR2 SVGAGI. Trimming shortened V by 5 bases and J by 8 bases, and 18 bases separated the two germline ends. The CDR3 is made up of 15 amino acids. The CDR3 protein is CASSTTGGLGEKLFF. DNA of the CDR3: TGTGCCAGCAGTACGACGGGGGGCCTGGGGGAAAAACTGTTTTTT.

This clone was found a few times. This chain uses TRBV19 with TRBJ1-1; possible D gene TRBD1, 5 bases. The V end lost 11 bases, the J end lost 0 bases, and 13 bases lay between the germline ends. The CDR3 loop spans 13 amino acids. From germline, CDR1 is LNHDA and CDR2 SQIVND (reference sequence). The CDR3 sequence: CASVGHMNTEAFF. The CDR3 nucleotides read TGTGCCTCCGTGGGGCATATGAACACTGAAGCTTTCTTT.

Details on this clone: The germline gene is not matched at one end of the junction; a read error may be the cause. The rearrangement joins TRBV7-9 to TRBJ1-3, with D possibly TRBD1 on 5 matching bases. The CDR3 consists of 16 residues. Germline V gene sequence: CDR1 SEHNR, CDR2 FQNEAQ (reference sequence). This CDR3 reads CSSSFGLGAKGNTIYF. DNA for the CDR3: TGTTCCAGCAGCTTTGGGCTTGGGGCAAAAGGAAACACCATATATTTT.

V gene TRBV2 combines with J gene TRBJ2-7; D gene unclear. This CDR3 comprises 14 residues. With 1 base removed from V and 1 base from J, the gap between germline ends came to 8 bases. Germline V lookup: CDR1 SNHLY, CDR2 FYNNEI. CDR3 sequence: CASSEDILSYEQYF. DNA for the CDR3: TGTGCCAGCAGTGAAGACATCCTGTCCTACGAGCAGTACTTC.

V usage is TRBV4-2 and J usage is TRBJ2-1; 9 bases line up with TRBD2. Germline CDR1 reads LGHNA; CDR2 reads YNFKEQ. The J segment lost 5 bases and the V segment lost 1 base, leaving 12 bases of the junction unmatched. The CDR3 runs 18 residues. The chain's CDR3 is CASSQVHPSGNSNNEQFF. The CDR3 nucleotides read TGTGCCAGCAGCCAAGTTCACCCTAGCGGGAACTCTAACAATGAGCAGTTCTTC.

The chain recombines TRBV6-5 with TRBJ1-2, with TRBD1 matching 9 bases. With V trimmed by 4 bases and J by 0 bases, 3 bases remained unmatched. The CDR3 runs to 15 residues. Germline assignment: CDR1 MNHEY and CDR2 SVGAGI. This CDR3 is CASSSWDRANYGYTF. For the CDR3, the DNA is TGTGCCAGCAGTTCCTGGGACAGGGCTAACTATGGCTACACCTTC.